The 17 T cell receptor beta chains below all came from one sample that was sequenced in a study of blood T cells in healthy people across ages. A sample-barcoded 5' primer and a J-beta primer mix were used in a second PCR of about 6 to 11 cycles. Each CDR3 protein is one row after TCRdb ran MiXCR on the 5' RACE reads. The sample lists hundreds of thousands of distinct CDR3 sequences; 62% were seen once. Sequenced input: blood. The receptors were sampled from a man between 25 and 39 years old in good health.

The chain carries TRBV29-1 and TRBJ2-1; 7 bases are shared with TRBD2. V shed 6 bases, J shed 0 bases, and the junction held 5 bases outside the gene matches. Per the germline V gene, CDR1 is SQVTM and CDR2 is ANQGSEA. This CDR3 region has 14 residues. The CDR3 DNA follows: TGCAGCGTGGAGGAGCGGGGCTCCTACAATGAGCAGTTCTTC. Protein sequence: CSVEERGSYNEQFF.

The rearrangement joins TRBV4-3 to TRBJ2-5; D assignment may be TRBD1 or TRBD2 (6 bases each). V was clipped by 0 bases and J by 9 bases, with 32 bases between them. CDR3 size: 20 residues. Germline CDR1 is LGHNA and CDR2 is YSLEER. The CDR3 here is CASSQDGAGHFSRAQGAQYF. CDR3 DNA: TGCGCCAGCAGCCAAGATGGGGCGGGACACTTCTCTAGGGCCCAAGGGGCCCAGTACTTC.

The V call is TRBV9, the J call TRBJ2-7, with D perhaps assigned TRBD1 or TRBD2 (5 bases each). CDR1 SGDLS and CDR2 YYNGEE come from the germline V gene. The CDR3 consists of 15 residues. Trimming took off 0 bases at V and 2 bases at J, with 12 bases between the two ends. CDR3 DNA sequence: TGTGCCAGCAGCGTAGCGAGAGGGGTTCCCTACGAGCAGTACTTC. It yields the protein CASSVARGVPYEQYF. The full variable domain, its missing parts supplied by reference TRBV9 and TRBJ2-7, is DSGVTQTPKHLITATGQRVTLRCSPRSGDLSVYWYQQSLDQGLQFLIQYYNGEERAKGNILERFSAQQFPDLHSELNLSSLELGDSALYFCASSVARGVPYEQYFGPGTRLTVT.

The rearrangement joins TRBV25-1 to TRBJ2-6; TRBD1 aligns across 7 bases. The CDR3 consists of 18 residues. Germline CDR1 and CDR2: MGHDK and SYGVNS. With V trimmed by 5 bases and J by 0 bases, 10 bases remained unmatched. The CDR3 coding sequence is TGTGCCAGCAGTCCTTTGGACAGGCATTACTCTGGGGCCAACGTCCTGACTTTC. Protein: CASSPLDRHYSGANVLTF.

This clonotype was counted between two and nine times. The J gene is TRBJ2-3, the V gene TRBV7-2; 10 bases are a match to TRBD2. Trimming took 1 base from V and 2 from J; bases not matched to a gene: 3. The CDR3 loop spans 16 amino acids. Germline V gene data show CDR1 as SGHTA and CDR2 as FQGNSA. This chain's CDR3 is CASSLGAGGPTDTQYF. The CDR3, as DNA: TGTGCCAGCAGCTTAGGAGCGGGGGGGCCCACAGATACGCAGTATTTT.

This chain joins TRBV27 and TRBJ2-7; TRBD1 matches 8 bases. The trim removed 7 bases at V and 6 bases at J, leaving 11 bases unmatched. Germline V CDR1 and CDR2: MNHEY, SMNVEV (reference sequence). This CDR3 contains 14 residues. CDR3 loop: CASNQDRDRSEQYF. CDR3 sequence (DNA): TGTGCCAGCAACCAGGACAGGGACCGTTCCGAGCAGTACTTC.

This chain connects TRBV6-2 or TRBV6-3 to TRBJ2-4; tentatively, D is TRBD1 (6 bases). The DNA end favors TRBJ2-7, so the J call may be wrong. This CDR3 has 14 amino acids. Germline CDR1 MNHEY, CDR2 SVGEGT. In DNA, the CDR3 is TGTGCCAGCATCCCGAGGAACAGGGCATACGAGCAGTACTTC. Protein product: CASIPRNRAYEQYF.

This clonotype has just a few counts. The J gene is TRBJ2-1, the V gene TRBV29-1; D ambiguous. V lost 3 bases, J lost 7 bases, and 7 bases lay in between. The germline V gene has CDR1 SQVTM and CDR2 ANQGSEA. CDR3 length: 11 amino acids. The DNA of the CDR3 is TGCAGCGTTGACAGCTTAAATGAGCAGTTCTTC. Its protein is CSVDSLNEQFF.

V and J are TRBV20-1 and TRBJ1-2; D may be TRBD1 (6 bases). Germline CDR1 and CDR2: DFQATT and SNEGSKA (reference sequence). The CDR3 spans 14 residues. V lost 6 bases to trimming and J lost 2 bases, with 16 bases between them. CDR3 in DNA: TGCAGTGCCAGGGGTACAGCGCAAAACTATGGCTACACCTTC. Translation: CSARGTAQNYGYTF.

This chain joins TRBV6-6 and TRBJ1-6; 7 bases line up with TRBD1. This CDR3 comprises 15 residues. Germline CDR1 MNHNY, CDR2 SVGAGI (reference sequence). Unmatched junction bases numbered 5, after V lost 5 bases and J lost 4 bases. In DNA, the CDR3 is TGTGCCAGCAGTAAGGGACAGACTTATAATTCACCCCTCCACTTT. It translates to CASSKGQTYNSPLHF.

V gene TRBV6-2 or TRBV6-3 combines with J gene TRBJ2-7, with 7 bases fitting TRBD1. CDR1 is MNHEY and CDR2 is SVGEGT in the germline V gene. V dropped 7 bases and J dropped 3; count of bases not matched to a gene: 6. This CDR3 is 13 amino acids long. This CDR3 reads CASKRRDSYEQYF. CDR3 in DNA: TGTGCCAGCAAGCGCCGGGACAGCTACGAGCAGTACTTC.

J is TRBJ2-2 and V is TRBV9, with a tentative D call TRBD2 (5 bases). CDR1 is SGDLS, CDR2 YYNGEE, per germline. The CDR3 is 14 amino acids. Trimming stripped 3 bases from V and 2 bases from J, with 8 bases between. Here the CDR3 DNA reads TGTGCCAGCAGCGCCGGACTTAACACCGGGGAGCTGTTTTTT. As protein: CASSAGLNTGELFF.

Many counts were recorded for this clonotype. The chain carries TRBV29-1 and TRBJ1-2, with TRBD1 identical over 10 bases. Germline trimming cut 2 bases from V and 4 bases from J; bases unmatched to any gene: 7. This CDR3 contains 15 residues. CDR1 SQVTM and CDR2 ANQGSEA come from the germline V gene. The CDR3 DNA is TGCAGCGTTGAATGGGAGGGACAGGGGACCTATGGCTACACCTTC. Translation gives CSVEWEGQGTYGYTF.

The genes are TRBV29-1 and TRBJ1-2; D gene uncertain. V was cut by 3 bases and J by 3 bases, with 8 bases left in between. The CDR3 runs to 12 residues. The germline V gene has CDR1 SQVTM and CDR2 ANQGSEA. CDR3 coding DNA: TGCAGCGTTGACGCCGGGGACTATGGCTACACCTTC. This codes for CSVDAGDYGYTF.

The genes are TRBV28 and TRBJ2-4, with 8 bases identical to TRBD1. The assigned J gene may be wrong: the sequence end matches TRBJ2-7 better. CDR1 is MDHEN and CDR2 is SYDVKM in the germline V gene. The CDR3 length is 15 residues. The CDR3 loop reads CASSPDRGPFYEQYF. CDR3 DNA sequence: TGTGCCAGCAGTCCAGACAGGGGCCCCTTCTACGAGCAGTACTTC.

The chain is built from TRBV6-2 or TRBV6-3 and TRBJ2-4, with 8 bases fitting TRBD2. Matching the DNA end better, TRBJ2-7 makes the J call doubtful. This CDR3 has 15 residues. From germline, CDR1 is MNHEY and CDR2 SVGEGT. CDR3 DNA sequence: TGTGCCAGCGTTAGAGGCCAAGCGGGGGTTTACGAGCAGTACTTC. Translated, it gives CASVRGQAGVYEQYF.

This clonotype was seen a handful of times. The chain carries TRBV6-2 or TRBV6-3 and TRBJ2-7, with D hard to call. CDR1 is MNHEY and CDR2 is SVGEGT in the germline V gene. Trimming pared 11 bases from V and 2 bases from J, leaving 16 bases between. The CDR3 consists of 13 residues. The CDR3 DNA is TGTGCCGCCATCGGGCCCTCCCCCTACGAGCAGTACTTC. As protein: CAAIGPSPYEQYF.